These 5 T cell receptor beta chains were sequenced from one sample in a study of glioma-infiltrating T cells after dendritic cell vaccination. Libraries were prepared by immunoSEQ multiplex PCR; TCRdb keeps only in-frame clonotypes and omits some of them. The data contain 65,000 to 80,000 clones, roughly 79% of them singletons. The sample was blood, taken before dendritic cell vaccination. These receptors all come from a human donor with glioblastoma.

The table lists this clone with a count of one. This chain links TRBV7-2 with TRBJ1-2; D may be TRBD1 (6 bases). The CDR3 has 16 amino acids. With 2 bases removed from V and 0 bases from J, the gap between germline ends came to 13 bases. Germline values: CDR1 SGHTA, CDR2 FQGNSA. The CDR3 coding sequence is TGTGCCAGCAGCTTAAGTGGGACAACTACTAACTATGGCTACACCTTC. Its translation: CASSLSGTTTNYGYTF.

This clone came up a few times. The chain joins TRBV19 to TRBJ1-1; 10 bases map to TRBD1. The trim removed 8 bases at V and 5 bases at J, leaving 2 bases unmatched. CDR1 and CDR2 (germline): LNHDA, SQIVND (reference sequence). The CDR3 extends over 12 amino acids. The CDR3 here is CASRTGGTEAFF. The CDR3 nucleotides are TGTGCCAGTCGGACAGGGGGAACTGAAGCTTTCTTT.

The chain recombines TRBV2 with TRBJ1-1; unclear D gene. Per germline, CDR1 SNHLY and CDR2 FYNNEI. Trimming took 6 bases from V and 0 from J, leaving 8 bases between them. This CDR3 contains 13 residues. As DNA, the CDR3 is TGTGCCAGCAGACTGGAGGTGAACACTGAAGCTTTCTTT. Translating gives CASRLEVNTEAFF.

The chain joins TRBV30 to TRBJ1-1; weak D call: TRBD1 (6 bases). The CDR3 has 13 amino acids. Trimming removed 4 bases at V and 4 bases at J, with 13 bases between. The germline V gene encodes CDR1 GTSNPN and CDR2 SVGIG (reference sequence). CDR3 amino acids: CAWIGGRITEAFF. The CDR3 DNA sequence: TGTGCCTGGATAGGGGGTAGGATCACTGAAGCTTTCTTT.

At least ten counts were recorded for this clone. The rearrangement links TRBV27 to TRBJ1-5; possible D gene TRBD1, 5 bases. The CDR3 runs to 14 residues. V lost 2 bases and J 7 bases, leaving 12 bases between the germline ends. Germline V CDR1 and CDR2: MNHEY, SMNVEV (reference sequence). Here the CDR3 DNA reads TGTGCCAGCAGTTTACAGGGAGGTAGCCAGCCCCAGCATTTT. Protein product: CASSLQGGSQPQHF.